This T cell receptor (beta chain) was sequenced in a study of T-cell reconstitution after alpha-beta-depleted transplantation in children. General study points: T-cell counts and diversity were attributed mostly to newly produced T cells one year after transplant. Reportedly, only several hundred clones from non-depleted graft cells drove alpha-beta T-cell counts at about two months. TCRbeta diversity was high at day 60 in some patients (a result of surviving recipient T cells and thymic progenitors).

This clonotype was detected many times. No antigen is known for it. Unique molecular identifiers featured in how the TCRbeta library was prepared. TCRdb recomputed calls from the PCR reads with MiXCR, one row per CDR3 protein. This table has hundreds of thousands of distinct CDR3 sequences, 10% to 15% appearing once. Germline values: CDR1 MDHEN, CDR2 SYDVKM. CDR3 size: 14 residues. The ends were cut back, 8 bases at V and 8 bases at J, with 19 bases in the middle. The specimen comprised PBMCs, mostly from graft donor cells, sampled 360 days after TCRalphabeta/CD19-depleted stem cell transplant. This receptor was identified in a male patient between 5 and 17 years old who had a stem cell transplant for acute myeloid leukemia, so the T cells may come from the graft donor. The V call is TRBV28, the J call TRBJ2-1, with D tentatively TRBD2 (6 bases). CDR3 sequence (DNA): TGTGCCAGCGGAACAGTGGACTATTTTTATGAGCAGTTCTTC. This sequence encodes CASGTVDYFYEQFF.